Listed below are T cell receptor beta chains from one sample, sequenced in a study of cytomegalovirus exposure and HLA in healthy donors. Clones were read by immunoSEQ multiplex PCR, and TCRdb kept only the in-frame ones, dropping some. In the table there are around 170,000 clones, around 73% of which are singletons. Sequenced input: PBMCs. The source of these receptors is a male donor in good health and CMV-seronegative. Each CDR3 is given with its conserved first and last residue. Fields, in order: V gene, D gene, CDR3 length, J gene, clone size, CDR3 protein, CDR3 DNA. The D gene is left open where the match is weak. Part of the rows lack a size; the others show once, few, many or a class for expanded clones.

TRBV7-7,TRBD2,16,TRBJ2-5,once,CASSPSLAGAQETQYF,TGTGCTAGCAGCCCCAGTCTAGCGGGGGCCCAAGAGACCCAGTACTTC
TRBV6-5,-,13,TRBJ2-5,once,CASMFSAKETQYF,TGTGCCAGCATGTTCAGCGCTAAAGAGACCCAGTACTTC
TRBV9,TRBD1,15,TRBJ1-4,few,CASSEEQGMGEKLFF,TGTGCCAGCAGCGAAGAACAGGGGATGGGTGAAAAACTGTTTTTT
TRBV19,TRBD2,14,TRBJ2-3,-,CASRDGGGTDTQYF,TGTGCCAGTAGGGACGGGGGGGGCACAGATACGCAGTATTTT
TRBV9,-,13,TRBJ2-5,few,CASSEGIQETQYF,TGTGCCAGCAGTGAGGGTATCCAAGAGACCCAGTACTTC
TRBV6-5,-,11,TRBJ1-2,-,CASSEGVGYTF,TGTGCCAGCAGTGAGGGTGTCGGCTACACCTTC
TRBV11-2,-,15,TRBJ2-1,-,CASSPTGLFVGEQFF,TGTGCCAGCAGCCCGACGGGACTTTTCGTTGGGGAGCAGTTCTTC
TRBV5-1,-,12,TRBJ1-1,-,CASMIGGTEAFF,TGCGCCAGCATGATCGGGGGCACTGAAGCTTTCTTT
TRBV15,TRBD1,12,TRBJ1-1,-,CATSRDQGVAFF,TGTGCCACCAGCAGAGATCAGGGGGTAGCTTTCTTT
TRBV11-3,TRBD1,17,TRBJ2-3,few,CASSPKLDRGGTDTQYF,TGTGCCAGCAGCCCTAAACTCGACAGGGGAGGAACAGATACGCAGTATTTT
TRBV28,TRBD2,13,TRBJ2-5,once,CASSPGGQETQYF,TGTGCCAGCAGCCCCGGGGGGCAAGAGACCCAGTACTTC
TRBV5-4,-,12,TRBJ2-7,few,CASSLNNYEQYF,TGTGCCAGCAGCTTGAACAACTACGAGCAGTACTTC
TRBV6-5,-,14,TRBJ2-2,-,CASSSDGGAGELFF,TGTGCCAGCAGTTCTGACGGAGGCGCCGGGGAGCTGTTTTTT
TRBV13,-,16,TRBJ2-1,-,CASSLGTGLSYNEQFF,TGTGCCAGCAGCTTAGGCACGGGACTCTCTTACAATGAGCAGTTCTTC
TRBV7-6,TRBD1,16,TRBJ2-5,-,CASKQGRGGTGETQYF,TGTGCCAGCAAACAAGGGAGGGGTGGGACAGGGGAGACCCAGTACTTC
TRBV9,-,15,TRBJ2-7,-,CASSARGGEGYEQYF,TGTGCCAGCAGCGCCCGTGGCGGCGAGGGCTACGAGCAGTACTTC
TRBV7-2,-,13,TRBJ2-7,once,CASSLGRRPEQYF,TGTGCCAGCAGCTTAGGGAGGCGGCCCGAGCAGTACTTC
TRBV7-3,-,14,TRBJ1-5,once,CASSLGGINQPQHF,TGTGCCAGCAGCTTAGGCGGAATTAATCAGCCCCAGCATTTT
TRBV6-6,-,16,TRBJ1-1,-,CASSYGRGLGGTEAFF,TGTGCCAGCAGTTACGGGAGAGGGTTGGGGGGCACTGAAGCTTTCTTT
TRBV5-6,-,13,TRBJ2-4,-,CASSFWGENIQYF,TGTGCCAGCAGCTTTTGGGGGGAAAACATTCAGTACTTC